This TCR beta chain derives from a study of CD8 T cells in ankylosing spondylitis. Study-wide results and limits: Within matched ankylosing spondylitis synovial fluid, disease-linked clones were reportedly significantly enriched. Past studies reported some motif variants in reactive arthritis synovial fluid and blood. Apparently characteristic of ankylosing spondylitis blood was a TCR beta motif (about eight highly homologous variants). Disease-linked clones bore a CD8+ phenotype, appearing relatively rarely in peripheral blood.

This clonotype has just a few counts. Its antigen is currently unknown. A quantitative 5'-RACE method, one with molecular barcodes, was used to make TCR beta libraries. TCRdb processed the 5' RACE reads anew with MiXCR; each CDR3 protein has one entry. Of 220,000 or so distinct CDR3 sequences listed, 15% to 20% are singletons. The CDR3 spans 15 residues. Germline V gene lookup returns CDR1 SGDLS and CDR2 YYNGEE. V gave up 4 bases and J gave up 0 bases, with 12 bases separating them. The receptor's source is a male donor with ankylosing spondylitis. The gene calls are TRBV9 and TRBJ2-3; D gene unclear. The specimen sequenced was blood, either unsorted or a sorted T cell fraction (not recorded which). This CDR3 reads CASSLTLTSTDTQYF. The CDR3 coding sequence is TGTGCCAGCAGCCTTACATTGACCAGCACAGATACGCAGTATTTT.